This T cell receptor (beta chain) was recovered during a study of blood T cell repertoires in COVID-19. Study background: Spain, Italy and the United States supplied samples that represented acute and convalescent COVID-19. PBMCs, B-cell-depleted T cells, or T cells were the source of the cDNA or gDNA that made up the material.

CDR1 SGHKS and CDR2 YYEKEE come from the germline V gene (reference sequence). V was trimmed by 0 bases and J by 2 bases, leaving 12 bases between them. This CDR3 is built from 15 residues. Authors' analysis steps: Counts of nucleated cells, estimated from reference gene primer amplification, were obtained. Assay: immunoSEQ multiplex PCR; the TCRdb copy retains only in-frame clones and omits some. V and J calls and clone size come straight from that table; D and trimming were deduced from the DNA. The sample carries around 43,000 clones, 80% to 90% recorded once. This sequence was found in a human donor in a cohort sampled during active COVID-19. V is TRBV5-5 and J is TRBJ2-7; D perhaps matches TRBD2 (5 bases). The sequencing sample was made of peripheral blood. CDR3 protein: CASSLVGLAAYEQYF. For the CDR3, the DNA is TGTGCCAGCAGCTTGGTAGGCCTAGCAGCCTACGAGCAGTACTTC.